The 21 T cell receptor beta chains below come from one sample, sequenced in a study of glioma-infiltrating T cells. TCR alpha and beta CDR3 regions were amplified from RNA using iRepertoire nested multiplex PCR. In TCRdb, the multiplex PCR reads were re-called with MiXCR into one record per CDR3 protein. Counted here are 90,000 or so distinct CDR3 sequences, approximately 40% occurring once; the ten biggest clones make up less than 45%. The specimen was glioma tissue, nonneoplastic brain tissue, or PBMCs (not recorded which). The receptors shown here come from a human donor with low-grade glioma or glioblastoma, undergoing nonglioma brain surgery, or in good health (not recorded which).

The chain has TRBV6-6 and TRBJ2-7, with TRBD1 identical over 11 bases. This CDR3 is 14 amino acids long. Unmatched junction bases numbered 7, after V lost 6 bases and J lost 6 bases. In germline, CDR1 is MNHNY, CDR2 SVGAGI (reference sequence). The CDR3 region has the DNA TGTGCCAGCAGGGCAGGACAGGGGGCTTCCGAGCAGTACTTC. It yields the protein CASRAGQGASEQYF.

Remarks on this clonotype: A much bigger clone sits one base away, suggesting this may be a read error. The chain carries TRBV14 and TRBJ2-5, with TRBD2 matching 7 bases. Germline CDR1 is SGHDN and CDR2 is FVKESK. The CDR3 has 15 amino acids. The V gene end was trimmed by 5 bases and the J gene end by 7 bases; junction bases not matched to a gene: 13. CDR3 sequence (DNA): TGTGCCAGCAGCGTACGGGGAGGGTCGGACGGGACCCAGTACTTC. This gives the protein CASSVRGGSDGTQYF.

CDR3 in DNA: TGTGCCAGCAGCCAACCCGCCCGGGACCGGCAGGATTCACCCCTCCACTTT. Translating gives CASSQPARDRQDSPLHF. The chain links TRBV7-9 to TRBJ1-6; D may be TRBD1 (5 bases). CDR1 and CDR2 (germline): SEHNR, FQNEAQ (reference sequence). V lost 5 bases and J 8 bases, leaving 22 bases between the germline ends. The CDR3 length is 17 residues.

This clonotype is medium-sized (0.01 to 0.1%). The V gene is TRBV28, the J gene TRBJ2-3; 8 bases fit TRBD2. J gave up 4 bases and V 3 bases, and 6 bases lay outside the gene matches. The CDR3 runs to 15 residues. Looked up from germline, CDR1 is MDHEN and CDR2 is SYDVKM. Here the CDR3 reads CASSFQALAADTQYF. The CDR3 DNA is TGTGCCAGCAGTTTTCAAGCACTAGCGGCAGATACGCAGTATTTT. Full variable domain (rest looked up from reference TRBV28 and TRBJ2-3): DVKVTQSSRYLVKRTGEKVFLECVQDMDHENMFWYRQDPGLGLRLIYFSYDVKMKEKGDIPEGYSVSREKKERFSLILESASTNQTSMYLCASSFQALAADTQYFGPGTRLTVL.

The J gene is TRBJ2-7, the V gene TRBV6-1; 10 positions agree with TRBD1. CDR1 and CDR2 from the germline V gene are MNHNS and SASEGT. Germline trimming cut 5 bases from V and 5 bases from J; bases unmatched to any gene: 6. The CDR3 covers 14 residues. CDR3 sequence: CASSRDRGYDEQYF. The CDR3 region has the DNA TGTGCCAGCAGTCGGGACAGGGGTTACGACGAGCAGTACTTC.

This clonotype was seen many times. The rearrangement joins TRBV7-3 to TRBJ2-3, with a tentative D call TRBD1 (6 bases). The CDR3 consists of 13 residues. V lost 0 bases and J 7 bases, leaving 8 bases between the germline ends. Germline lookup yields CDR1 SGHTA and CDR2 FQGTGA. Written as DNA, the CDR3 is TGTGCCAGCAGCTTAACGGGGGCCCATACGCAGTATTTT. This gives the protein CASSLTGAHTQYF. The full variable domain, completed using reference TRBV7-3 and TRBJ2-3, is GAGVSQTPSNKVTEKGKYVELRCDPISGHTALYWYRQSLGQGPEFLIYFQGTGAADDSGLPNDRFFAVRPEGSVSTLKIQRTERGDSAVYLCASSLTGAHTQYFGPGTRLTVL.

A word on this clonotype: Since a much larger clone is just one base distant, this may be a read error. The chain links TRBV5-5 to TRBJ1-2; D perhaps matches TRBD1 (5 bases). The CDR3 sequence is 13 residues long. V lost 4 bases and J 5 bases, leaving 12 bases between the germline ends. The V gene's germline CDR1 is SGHKS and CDR2 YYEKEE (reference sequence). CDR3 bases: TGTGCCAGCAGCGCTCGGACATCTTATGGCTACACCTTC. This codes for CASSARTSYGYTF.

In its sample, this clonotype was seen many times. The genes are TRBV28 and TRBJ1-1; 7 nucleotides align to TRBD1. The CDR3 extends over 13 amino acids. The V gene's germline CDR1 is MDHEN and CDR2 SYDVKM. Trimming removed 6 bases from V and 6 bases from J; junction bases left unmatched: 7. The CDR3 DNA sequence: TGTGCCAGCAGGCTACAGGGGTTGGCTGAAGCTTTCTTT. Translating it yields CASRLQGLAEAFF.

Many counts were recorded for this clonotype. The chain has TRBV6-1 and TRBJ2-1; TRBD2 agrees at 7 bases. V shed 5 bases, J shed 7 bases, and the junction held 8 bases outside the gene matches. CDR1 is MNHNS, CDR2 SASEGT, per germline. The CDR3 spans 14 residues. The CDR3 nucleotides read TGTGCCAGCAGTTGGGGGGGGTTGGGAAATGAGCAGTTCTTC. Translated, it gives CASSWGGLGNEQFF.

On this clonotype itself: A much larger clone lies one base from this, so it may be a read error. The V gene is TRBV5-1, the J gene TRBJ2-7; TRBD1 is a possible D gene (6 bases). The V gene lost 1 base and the J gene lost 10 bases, with 15 bases spanning the gap. Germline V gene lookup returns CDR1 SGHRS and CDR2 YFSETQ. This CDR3 comprises 13 residues. The CDR3 bases are TGCGCCAGCAGCTTGCTGCAGGGGTCCGATCAGTACTTC. This gives the protein CASSLLQGSDQYF.

This clonotype appeared many times. The V gene is TRBV28, the J gene TRBJ2-7, with TRBD2 identical over 10 bases. Losses at the gene ends were 4 bases for V and 3 bases for J; bases not matched to a gene: 9. The CDR3 extends over 16 amino acids. Germline loops: CDR1 MDHEN, CDR2 SYDVKM. The CDR3: CASSSSGGRILYEQYF. CDR3 DNA: TGTGCCAGCAGTTCTAGCGGGGGCCGGATCCTCTACGAGCAGTACTTC.

The table lists this clonotype with many counts. The rearrangement joins TRBV15 to TRBJ1-2, with TRBD1 identical over 7 bases. Germline V gene sequence: CDR1 LNHNV, CDR2 YYDKDF (reference sequence). This CDR3 has 15 residues. V was pared by 2 bases and J by 3 bases, with 6 bases of the junction left unmatched. DNA for the CDR3: TGTGCCACCAGCAGAAAGAAAGACAGGGACTATGGCTACACCTTC. Its protein is CATSRKKDRDYGYTF.

This clonotype appeared many times. V usage is TRBV7-9 and J usage is TRBJ2-1, with TRBD2 matching over 9 bases. The germline CDR1 and CDR2 sequences are SEHNR and FQNEAQ (reference sequence). The J segment lost 6 bases and the V segment lost 1 base, leaving 4 bases of the junction unmatched. The CDR3 runs to 15 residues. The CDR3 DNA follows: TGTGCCAGCAGCTTAGGGGCGGGAGGGTCCAATGAGCAGTTCTTC. It codes for CASSLGAGGSNEQFF.

This clonotype was found many times. The gene calls are TRBV7-9 and TRBJ2-3; D is perhaps TRBD1 or TRBD2 (5 bases each). The V gene's germline CDR1 is SEHNR and CDR2 FQNEAQ (reference sequence). The V and J ends lost 1 base and 5 bases respectively, with 16 bases between them. This CDR3 has 16 amino acids. The CDR3 DNA follows: TGTGCCAGCAGCTTAGGAGACCGGGGACGAGAAGATACGCAGTATTTT. This gives the protein CASSLGDRGREDTQYF.

In the case of this clonotype: A much larger clone differs by one base, so this may be a read error. The rearrangement uses TRBV12-3 or TRBV12-4 and TRBJ1-5; possibly TRBD1 for D (5 bases). The CDR3 length is 16 residues. Trimming cost V 1 base and J 2 bases, with 12 bases left between them. CDR3 sequence (DNA): TGTGCCAGCAGTTTAGATCAGGGATATCGCAATCAGCCCCAGCATTTT. Its translation is CASSLDQGYRNQPQHF.

As regards this clonotype: A clone one base away is much larger, so this may be a read error. This rearrangement joins TRBV4-1 to TRBJ2-6, with D possibly matching TRBD1 (5 bases). CDR1 and CDR2 from the germline V gene are MGHRA and YSYEKL. The CDR3 runs 17 residues. The CDR3 protein is CASSQDLIGSGANVLNF. DNA for the CDR3: TGCGCCAGCAGCCAAGATCTAATAGGCTCTGGGGCCAACGTCCTGAATTTC.

At least ten counts were recorded for this clonotype. The chain carries TRBV20-1 and TRBJ2-5; 7 bases align to TRBD2. J was trimmed by 5 bases and V by 2 bases; bases with no gene match: 11. Germline V gene sequence: CDR1 DFQATT, CDR2 SNEGSKA (reference sequence). The CDR3 runs to 15 residues. CDR3 sequence reads: CSARNGGDVRETQYF. The DNA for the CDR3 is TGCAGTGCTAGAAATGGGGGGGATGTTCGGGAGACCCAGTACTTC.

The count of this clonotype is one. The rearrangement joins TRBV6-9 to TRBJ1-4; D gene ambiguous. The V end was cut by 7 bases, the J end by 8 bases, with 14 bases between. The CDR3 spans 13 residues. The germline gives CDR1 MNHGY, CDR2 SVAAGI. The CDR3 loop is CASILREREKLFF. The DNA of the CDR3 is TGTGCCAGCATTTTAAGGGAGCGGGAAAAACTGTTTTTT.

This clonotype was observed once. J is TRBJ2-3 and V is TRBV6-2 or TRBV6-3; 10 bases map to TRBD2. Germline CDR1 reads MNHEY; CDR2 reads SVGEGT. The CDR3 spans 17 residues. The J segment lost 3 bases and the V segment lost 4 bases, leaving 10 bases of the junction unmatched. As DNA, the CDR3 is TGTGCCAGCAGTTTCGCTAGCGGGAGCGGTACGACAGATACGCAGTATTTT. As protein: CASSFASGSGTTDTQYF.

CDR3 coding DNA: TGTGCCAGCCCAGCCCGACAGTTCTCTGGGGCCAACGTCCTGACTTTC. Its protein is CASPARQFSGANVLTF. The rearrangement uses TRBV18 and TRBJ2-6, with a weak D call TRBD1 (5 bases). Germline loops: CDR1 KGHSH, CDR2 LQKENI. The V end was cut by 8 bases, the J end by 0 bases, with 14 bases between. The CDR3 length is 16 residues.

This clonotype occurred many times. This chain connects TRBV7-3 to TRBJ2-5; unclear D gene. Germline assignment: CDR1 SGHTA and CDR2 FQGTGA. The CDR3 contains 14 residues. V was clipped by 9 bases and J by 7 bases, with 21 bases between them. In nucleotides, the CDR3 is TGTGCCAGTGCTCCGGGTCTCCCGGGTGGGACCCAGTACTTC. It codes for CASAPGLPGGTQYF.